These 5 T cell receptor beta chains came from one sample sequenced in a study of graft-versus-host responses after intestinal transplantation. For these TCRs, the target antigens are not known. Method: immunoSEQ multiplex PCR; TCRdb's copy keeps in-frame clones and lacks some. The sample shows about 89,000 clones, roughly 92% of them seen only once. Material: unstimulated CD4+ T cells sorted from spleen or lymph node cells, obtained before intestinal transplant. The receptors shown here come from a human donor who received an intestinal transplant.

V gene TRBV27 combines with J gene TRBJ2-6, with 9 bases fitting TRBD1. With 6 bases clipped from V and 3 bases from J, the junction kept 9 bases outside the gene matches. The CDR3 length is 17 residues. The V gene's germline CDR1 is MNHEY and CDR2 SMNVEV (reference sequence). The CDR3 here is CASSGQGLSRGANVLTF. The CDR3 nucleotides are TGTGCCAGCAGCGGACAGGGGCTTTCTCGTGGGGCCAACGTCCTGACTTTC.

The J gene is TRBJ2-7, the V gene TRBV2; tentatively, D is TRBD2 (5 bases). Germline lookup yields CDR1 SNHLY and CDR2 FYNNEI. This CDR3 is 15 amino acids long. Trimming pared 6 bases from V and 0 bases from J, leaving 15 bases between. The CDR3 here is CASRYNSGSSYEQYF. The CDR3 DNA reads as TGTGCCAGCAGGTATAACAGCGGTAGCTCCTACGAGCAGTACTTC.

This clone came up a few times. The chain carries TRBV6-1 and TRBJ2-7; D may be TRBD1 (7 bases). Deletions cut 3 bases from V and 1 base from J, with 16 bases between. Germline V CDR1 and CDR2: MNHNS, SASEGT. The CDR3 covers 16 residues. CDR3: CASSDGVRGVSYEQYF. CDR3 DNA: TGTGCCAGCAGTGACGGGGTCAGGGGGGTATCCTACGAGCAGTACTTC.

The chain is built from TRBV6-5 and TRBJ1-1; tentative D call: TRBD1 (5 bases). Germline lookup yields CDR1 MNHEY and CDR2 SVGAGI. V was shortened by 7 bases and J by 8 bases, with 17 bases between the two germline ends. The CDR3 spans 13 residues. The CDR3 nucleotides read TGTGCCAGCACACTAGGGACCACAGGAGAAGCTTTCTTT. Translating gives CASTLGTTGEAFF.

The chain carries TRBV27 and TRBJ2-7, with a weak D call TRBD2 (6 bases). The germline CDR1 and CDR2 sequences are MNHEY and SMNVEV (reference sequence). The CDR3 spans 14 residues. Trimming cost V 5 bases and J 2 bases, with 13 bases left between them. In nucleotides, the CDR3 is TGTGCCAGCAGTCTGACTAGTCGCACCTACGAGCAGTACTTC. Translation gives CASSLTSRTYEQYF.